This TCR beta chain was found in a study of graft-versus-host responses after intestinal transplantation. Germline V gene data show CDR1 as SGHAT and CDR2 as FQDESV (reference sequence). CDR3 size: 15 residues. Trimming cost V 4 bases and J 5 bases; bases outside gene matches: 9. Sequencing was performed with immunoSEQ multiplex PCR; in TCRdb, only in-frame clones are kept and a portion is missing. The sample contains under 20,000 clones, more than 80% of which appear only once. This clonotype was sampled from a human patient who received an intestinal transplant, so some T cells may come from the graft donor. The chain couples TRBV11-1 to TRBJ2-7, with TRBD1 matching over 9 bases. The input for sequencing was PBMCs, taken 357 days after transplant. As DNA, the CDR3 is TGTGCCAGCAGCTCAATCCGGGACAGGGACCACGAGCAGTACTTC. Translating it yields CASSSIRDRDHEQYF.